This T cell receptor beta chain stems from a study of Graves' ophthalmopathy and Graves' hyperthyroidism. Trimming left V 4 bases short and J 5 bases short, with 10 bases between. The CDR3 length is 13 residues. Germline V gives CDR1 SGHRS, CDR2 YFSETQ. Ages of hyperthyroidism patients ran from 18 to 65, and their diagnoses were new, under 2 months' duration. Physicians reached a diagnosis by relying on clinical symptoms, serum thyroxine, TRAb, thyroid ultrasound and orbital computed tomography. RNA transcripts were the template, and TCR beta CDR3 regions were amplified from them. First-round RT-PCR relied on HTBI primers, and a second-round multiplex PCR came next. In TCRdb, the multiplex PCR reads were re-called with MiXCR into one record per CDR3 protein. The sample shows about 1.2 million distinct CDR3 sequences, around a third of them seen only once. This clonotype was observed many times. Antigen: not known.

Study-level findings and limits: Among expanded thyroid clonotypes above 0.001 frequency, most also occurred in blood.

The sequence came from an adult man with Graves' hyperthyroidism. The sequencing sample was made of peripheral blood or thyroid tissue (not recorded which). V gene TRBV5-1 combines with J gene TRBJ1-5; no reliable D call. The CDR3 sequence: CASSPDLYQPQHF. The CDR3 bases are TGCGCCAGCAGCCCGGACCTATATCAGCCCCAGCATTTT.